The clone carrying this T cell receptor beta chain came up once. No antigen is known for it. The CDR3 extends over 14 amino acids. The V end was cut by 7 bases, the J end by 5 bases, with 17 bases between. Germline values: CDR1 MDHEN, CDR2 SYDVKM. This sample was taken from a study of CD4 T cells in relation to SARS-CoV-2 and coronaviruses. Background on the study: PBMCs were cultured with antigen for less than twelve days before TCR beta sequencing. Crossreactive spike epitopes shared across donors were mapped to their HLA restriction. Overall study results and limits: No donor gave both pre-pandemic and post-infection samples.

The unexposed donors gave CD4+ T cells in about 2010-2019, prior to COVID-19. The cells were cultured for under twelve days before CD4+ T cells were isolated. As cell numbers allowed, unexposed-donor CD4+ T cells faced SARS-CoV-2 S/N and four cold-coronavirus spikes. TCRdb keeps only in-frame clones here, not all; method: immunoSEQ multiplex PCR. The data show 16,000 or so clones, approximately 80% seen once. The sequence was obtained from a human donor in good health. Sample: CD4+ T cells from PBMCs, cultured in vitro. V usage is TRBV28 and J usage is TRBJ1-1; D perhaps matches TRBD1 (6 bases). CDR3 coding DNA: TGTGCCAGCACATTCGGGGGGCTGGGGACTGAAGCTTTCTTT. Its protein is CASTFGGLGTEAFF.